This T cell receptor beta chain was observed in a study of T cells in localized non-small cell lung cancer. This clone was detected once. The antigen is not known. Data came from immunoSEQ multiplex PCR; TCRdb stores just in-frame clones and leaves some out. The sample includes tens of thousands of clones, about nine tenths of them seen just once. Study outcomes and limitations: Longer overall survival was associated with a higher density of T cells in the blood. Uninvolved adjacent lung showed peak T cell clonality, exceeding tumor.

After removal of 5 bases from V and 5 bases from J, the junction contained 12 bases not matched to a gene. Germline values: CDR1 SGHAT, CDR2 FQDESV (reference sequence). The CDR3 has 16 residues. This chain joins TRBV11-1 and TRBJ2-7, with 10 bases lining up with TRBD2. This clonotype was sampled from an older female donor with stage I squamous cell lung carcinoma. The sequencing here drew on peripheral blood, taken before any cancer treatment. The CDR3 is CASSLSISGGLDEQYF. The CDR3 nucleotides are TGTGCCAGCAGCCTTAGCATTAGCGGGGGGCTGGACGAGCAGTACTTC.